This paragraph covers one T cell receptor (beta chain) sequence. Unsorted samples, those not sorted, used about 90 million PBMCs for genomic DNA. These data come from a study of shared clonotypes between healthy human individuals. Several immunoSEQ 96-well plates shared each subset's DNA, each plate a replicate. Per the study methods: ImmunoSEQ yielded junction-only sequences lacking quality scores, so filtering differed. The assay was immunoSEQ multiplex PCR, and TCRdb's table has in-frame clones only and misses some. The DNA gave D and trimming, while V, J and clone size come from that table. The sample holds around 500,000 clones, around 78% seen once. Germline V gives CDR1 LNHDA, CDR2 SQIVND (reference sequence). V shed 3 bases and J 5 bases; nucleotides not matched to a gene: 2. This CDR3 has 13 amino acids.

Material: PBMCs. This sequence joins TRBV19 and TRBJ2-5; 8 bases fit TRBD1. The TCR originated in a woman aged 40 to 55 in good health. Some clones in this sample may be carry-over from other donors' samples. CDR3 nucleotides: TGTGCCAGTAGTATCCGACAGGGGGAGACCCAGTACTTC. This codes for CASSIRQGETQYF.